The 27 T cell receptor beta chains below all came from one sample that was sequenced in a study of Ad26.COV2.S vaccination and SARS-CoV-2 variants. TCRdb's copy holds only in-frame clones and misses some; the assay was immunoSEQ multiplex PCR. Here the sample spans fewer than 400,000 clones, approximately 80% being singletons. Described treatment: around 19 received Ad26.COV2.S at low or high dose, single or two shots; several received placebo; per-sample allocation not given. Specimens were obtained on day 63 following the first vaccine or placebo injection. The sample in question was peripheral blood, obtained in a trial of Ad26.COV2.S vaccine versus placebo. These receptors all stem from a person aged 18 to 65 who received the Ad26.COV2.S COVID-19 vaccine or a placebo.

This clone was found once. This rearrangement joins TRBV6-5 to TRBJ2-3, with TRBD2 matching 7 bases. The germline gives CDR1 MNHEY, CDR2 SVGAGI. The length of the CDR3 is 13 residues. V shed 6 bases, J shed 6 bases, and the junction held 6 bases outside the gene matches. The CDR3 protein is CASSLGEGDTQYF. CDR3 DNA sequence: TGTGCCAGCAGCCTAGGGGAGGGGGATACGCAGTATTTT.

V usage is TRBV7-9 and J usage is TRBJ1-6; 8 bases map to TRBD1. Germline V gene data show CDR1 as SEHNR and CDR2 as FQNEAQ (reference sequence). Germline trimming cut 6 bases from V and 16 bases from J; bases unmatched to any gene: 8. The CDR3 consists of 12 residues. The CDR3, as DNA: TGTGCCAGCAGTATCGGGACAGGCGGACTCCACTTT. Translating gives CASSIGTGGLHF.

Here the CDR3 reads CASSLDLRGQGSGYTF. The CDR3 region has the DNA TGCGCCAGCAGCTTGGATCTTCGGGGACAGGGGAGTGGCTACACCTTC. The rearrangement uses TRBV5-1 and TRBJ1-2, with TRBD1 matching 10 bases. This CDR3 region has 16 residues. In germline, CDR1 is SGHRS, CDR2 YFSETQ. The V segment lost 0 bases and the J segment 7 bases; nucleotides outside the gene matches: 9. Complete variable domain (other parts from reference TRBV5-1 and TRBJ1-2): KAGVTQTPRYLIKTRGQQVTLSCSPISGHRSVSWYQQTPGQGLQFLFEYFSETQRNKGNFPGRFSGRQFSNSRSEMNVSTLELGDSALYLCASSLDLRGQGSGYTFGSGTRLTVV.

This chain connects TRBV7-9 to TRBJ1-1; D not certain. CDR1 is SEHNR and CDR2 is FQNEAQ in the germline V gene (reference sequence). The CDR3 runs 14 residues. V shed 0 bases and J shed 2 bases, with 7 bases lying between them. CDR3 sequence reads: CASSLAQSNTEAFF. The DNA for the CDR3 is TGTGCCAGCAGCTTAGCCCAGAGTAACACTGAAGCTTTCTTT. The full variable domain, in which reference TRBV7-9 and TRBJ1-1 provide the parts outside the CDR3, is DTGVSQNPRHKITKRGQNVTFRCDPISEHNRLYWYRQTLGQGPEFLTYFQNEAQLEKSRLLSDRFSAERPKGSFSTLEIQRTEQGDSAMYLCASSLAQSNTEAFFGQGTRLTVV.

In this sample, this clone turned up once. The chain carries TRBV3-1 (or the pseudogene TRBV3-2) and TRBJ2-5; D remains unclear. There are 14 residues in the CDR3. V was clipped by 6 bases and J by 5 bases, with 16 bases between them. Germline V gene lookup returns CDR1 LGHDT and CDR2 YNNKEL (reference sequence). The CDR3 sequence: CASSPKVFVETQYF. CDR3 bases: TGTGCCAGCAGTCCAAAAGTATTCGTGGAGACCCAGTACTTC.

The rearrangement uses TRBV9 and TRBJ1-3; no clear D. Germline CDR1 SGDLS, CDR2 YYNGEE. Between the trimmed V and J ends, which lost 1 base and 10 bases, there was a span of 12 bases. The CDR3 runs 13 residues. CDR3 bases: TGTGCCAGCAGCGTAAACCCCTCGGGGACCATATATTTT. Translation gives CASSVNPSGTIYF.

This clone turned up a few times. The V call is TRBV7-3, the J call TRBJ2-2, with D unresolved. Looked up from germline, CDR1 is SGHTA and CDR2 is FQGTGA. This CDR3 region has 14 residues. Deletions cut 4 bases from V and 2 bases from J, with 8 bases between. CDR3 DNA sequence: TGTGCCAGCAGCTCGAACTTCAACACCGGGGAGCTGTTTTTT. Amino acids: CASSSNFNTGELFF.

This clone is a singleton in its sample. The V gene is TRBV30, the J gene TRBJ1-3; 7 bases fit TRBD1. CDR1 is GTSNPN, CDR2 SVGIG, per germline (reference sequence). The trim removed 2 bases at V and 7 bases at J, leaving 17 bases unmatched. The CDR3 runs to 17 residues. CDR3 sequence: CAWSSGTGDAWRNTIYF. The CDR3 DNA is TGTGCCTGGAGTAGTGGAACAGGGGATGCGTGGAGGAACACCATATATTTT. The full variable domain, in which reference TRBV30 and TRBJ1-3 provide the parts outside the CDR3, is SQTIHQWPATLVQPVGSPLSLECTVEGTSNPNLYWYRQAAGRGLQLLFYSVGIGQISSEVPQNLSASRPQDRQFILSSKKLLLSDSGFYLCAWSSGTGDAWRNTIYFGEGSWLTVV.

The rearrangement links TRBV7-3 to TRBJ1-1; 7 nucleotides align to TRBD1. This CDR3 has 14 amino acids. The ends lost 4 bases at V and 4 bases at J; junction bases unmatched: 6. Germline V CDR1 and CDR2: SGHTA, FQGTGA. The CDR3 DNA is TGTGCCAGCAGCTCGCAGGGGGGAGGCACTGAAGCTTTCTTT. Amino acids: CASSSQGGGTEAFF.

This rearrangement joins TRBV6-2 or TRBV6-3 to TRBJ1-3; D uncertain. Germline V gives CDR1 MNHEY, CDR2 SVGEGT. The CDR3 covers 14 residues. Between the trimmed V and J ends, which lost 4 bases and 0 bases, there was a span of 7 bases. The CDR3: CASSWRRSGNTIYF. The CDR3 DNA reads TGTGCCAGCAGTTGGAGACGCTCTGGAAACACCATATATTTT.

The CDR3 here is CASSPNRGYTDTQYF. The CDR3, as DNA: TGTGCCAGCAGCCCGAACAGGGGTTACACAGATACGCAGTATTTT. The V gene is TRBV3-1 (or the pseudogene TRBV3-2), the J gene TRBJ2-3; 7 bases map to TRBD1. This CDR3 contains 15 residues. Germline CDR1 is LGHDT and CDR2 is YNNKEL (reference sequence). V was pared by 4 bases and J by 2 bases, with 6 bases of the junction left unmatched.

This clone was observed a few times. The J gene is TRBJ2-1, the V gene TRBV27; 11 bases map to TRBD2. The germline V gene encodes CDR1 MNHEY and CDR2 SMNVEV (reference sequence). With V trimmed by 5 bases and J by 8 bases, 14 bases remained unmatched. The length of the CDR3 is 17 residues. CDR3 protein: CASSPRVAGGLVYEQFF. The CDR3 region has the DNA TGTGCCAGCAGTCCCAGGGTAGCGGGGGGGCTGGTGTATGAGCAGTTCTTC.

J is TRBJ2-7 and V is TRBV7-2; 7 bases match TRBD2. Trimming took 2 bases from V and 2 from J; bases not matched to a gene: 6. Germline V gene data show CDR1 as SGHTA and CDR2 as FQGNSA. This CDR3 spans 15 amino acids. CDR3 residues: CASSLNRGDPYEQYF. CDR3 nucleotide sequence: TGTGCCAGCAGCTTAAACCGGGGGGACCCCTACGAGCAGTACTTC.

CDR3 sequence reads: CASSLWGLRGTEAFF. For the CDR3, the DNA is TGTGCCAGCAGTTTATGGGGCCTAAGGGGCACTGAAGCTTTCTTT. The chain recombines TRBV28 with TRBJ1-1, with D perhaps TRBD1 (5 bases). The CDR3 spans 15 residues. V lost 0 bases and J 4 bases, leaving 12 bases between the germline ends. In germline, CDR1 is MDHEN, CDR2 SYDVKM. The entire variable domain, with the rest obtained from reference TRBV28 and TRBJ1-1, is as follows: DVKVTQSSRYLVKRTGEKVFLECVQDMDHENMFWYRQDPGLGLRLIYFSYDVKMKEKGDIPEGYSVSREKKERFSLILESASTNQTSMYLCASSLWGLRGTEAFFGQGTRLTVV.

The CDR3: CASSLVDLVNTGELFF. The CDR3, as DNA: TGTGCCAGCAGCTTAGTTGATTTGGTGAACACCGGGGAGCTGTTTTTT. The chain has TRBV7-2 and TRBJ2-2, with no clear D. The V and J ends lost 1 base and 1 base respectively, with 10 bases between them. Germline V lookup: CDR1 SGHTA, CDR2 FQGNSA. The CDR3 has 16 residues.

This clone showed up just a few times. The rearrangement uses TRBV7-9 and TRBJ1-2; TRBD1 might be the D (5 bases). Germline loops: CDR1 SEHNR, CDR2 FQNEAQ (reference sequence). The CDR3 extends over 12 amino acids. Trimming shortened V by 7 bases and J by 7 bases, and 13 bases separated the two germline ends. CDR3 coding DNA: TGTGCCAGCAATCCCCAGGGTCGTGGCTACACCTTC. Its protein is CASNPQGRGYTF.

This clone was picked up a small number of times. The rearrangement uses TRBV4-2 and TRBJ1-5; 7 bases align to TRBD1. Germline assignment: CDR1 LGHNA and CDR2 YNFKEQ. V was pared by 4 bases and J by 3 bases, with 9 bases of the junction left unmatched. The CDR3 has 16 residues. The CDR3 DNA sequence: TGTGCCAGCAGCCGGGAGGGACAGCTTAACAATCAGCCCCAGCATTTT. Its protein is CASSREGQLNNQPQHF.

The V and J genes are TRBV13 and TRBJ2-3, with D perhaps matching TRBD2 (5 bases). Germline values: CDR1 PRHDT, CDR2 FYEKMQ (reference sequence). The CDR3 length is 15 residues. The V gene lost 7 bases and the J gene lost 0 bases, with 14 bases spanning the gap. The CDR3 region has the DNA TGTGCCAGCAACCTACTCCGGACTAGCACAGATACGCAGTATTTT. Amino acid sequence: CASNLLRTSTDTQYF.

The chain recombines TRBV12-3 or TRBV12-4 with TRBJ1-4, with D uncertain. CDR3 length: 13 residues. The germline V and J ends were trimmed by 7 bases and 6 bases, with 12 bases remaining between them. The chain's CDR3 is CASIPGGYEKLFF. The CDR3 nucleotides are TGTGCCAGCATCCCGGGAGGGTATGAAAAACTGTTTTTT.

The chain links TRBV18 to TRBJ2-4, with D possibly TRBD2 on 6 matching bases. The CDR3 consists of 15 residues. Germline V CDR1 and CDR2: KGHSH, LQKENI. V lost 3 bases, J lost 5 bases, and 14 bases lay in between. CDR3 in DNA: TGTGCCAGCTCACCGAAGAGGGGAGGAGAAAACATTCAGTACTTC. The encoded protein is CASSPKRGGENIQYF.

This clone was seen a single time. The chain links TRBV12-5 to TRBJ2-3, with 12 bases identical to TRBD2. V lost 6 bases and J lost 0; bases outside the gene matches: 4. Per germline, CDR1 LGHNT and CDR2 FRNRAP. CDR3 length equals 16 residues. The CDR3: CASGHGTSGSTDTQYF. CDR3 in DNA: TGTGCTAGTGGCCATGGGACTAGCGGGAGCACAGATACGCAGTATTTT.

The chain employs TRBV19 and TRBJ1-2, with TRBD1 identical over 12 bases. The CDR3 runs 13 residues. Trimming cost V 5 bases and J 7 bases; bases outside gene matches: 2. Germline V gene data show CDR1 as LNHDA and CDR2 as SQIVND (reference sequence). Here the CDR3 DNA reads TGTGCCAGTAGTGGGACAGGGGGCAGTGGCTACACCTTC. This encodes CASSGTGGSGYTF.

This chain uses TRBV6-5 with TRBJ1-1; a weak D match, TRBD1 (5 bases). V lost 6 bases and J lost 0, with 14 bases in between. The CDR3 spans 15 residues. Germline CDR1 is MNHEY and CDR2 is SVGAGI. CDR3 nucleotides: TGTGCCAGCAGGGTTAGACAGACCTTGAACACTGAAGCTTTCTTT. Translated, it gives CASRVRQTLNTEAFF.

This rearrangement joins TRBV7-8 to TRBJ2-5; D is unclear. The germline V gene has CDR1 SGHVS and CDR2 FQNEAQ. V lost 5 bases and J lost 7, with 14 bases in between. The CDR3 covers 13 residues. CDR3 nucleotides: TGTGCCAGCAGCCCAACAACAGCAGGGACCCAGTACTTC. It yields the protein CASSPTTAGTQYF.

CDR3 protein: CASSQLQGPIYNEQFF. The CDR3, as DNA: TGCGCCAGCAGCCAACTACAGGGACCAATATACAATGAGCAGTTCTTC. The rearrangement links TRBV4-1 to TRBJ2-1, with D perhaps matching TRBD1 (6 bases). The CDR3 covers 16 residues. Trimming shortened V by 2 bases and J by 4 bases, and 15 bases separated the two germline ends. Looked up from germline, CDR1 is MGHRA and CDR2 is YSYEKL.

The chain combines TRBV4-1 with TRBJ1-5; weak D call: TRBD1 (6 bases). CDR3 size: 17 residues. Germline assignment: CDR1 MGHRA and CDR2 YSYEKL. Trimming stripped 5 bases from V and 6 bases from J, with 23 bases between. In DNA form, the CDR3 reads TGCGCCAGCAGCTTGCGCCCGCCAGGGGAGAGGGGTCAGCCCCAGCATTTT. Its translation: CASSLRPPGERGQPQHF.

The genes are TRBV7-8 and TRBJ1-3; D call uncertain. CDR3 length: 14 residues. Trimming stripped 5 bases from V and 0 bases from J, with 8 bases between. From germline, CDR1 is SGHVS and CDR2 FQNEAQ. CDR3 in DNA: TGTGCCAGCAGCCCGAGAAACTCTGGAAACACCATATATTTT. Translation: CASSPRNSGNTIYF.